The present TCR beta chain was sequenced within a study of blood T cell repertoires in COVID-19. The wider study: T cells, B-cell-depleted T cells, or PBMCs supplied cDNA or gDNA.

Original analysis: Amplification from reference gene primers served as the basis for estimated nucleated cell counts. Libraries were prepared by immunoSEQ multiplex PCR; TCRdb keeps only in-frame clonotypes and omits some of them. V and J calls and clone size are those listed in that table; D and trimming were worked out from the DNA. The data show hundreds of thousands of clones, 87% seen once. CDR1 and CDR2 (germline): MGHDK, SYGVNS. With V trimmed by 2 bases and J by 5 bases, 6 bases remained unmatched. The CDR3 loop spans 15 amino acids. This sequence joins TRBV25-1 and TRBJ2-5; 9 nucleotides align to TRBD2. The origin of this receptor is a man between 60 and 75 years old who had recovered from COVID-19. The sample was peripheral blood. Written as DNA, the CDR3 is TGTGCCAGCAGTGAAATAGCGGGGGCTGGGGAGACCCAGTACTTC. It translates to CASSEIAGAGETQYF.